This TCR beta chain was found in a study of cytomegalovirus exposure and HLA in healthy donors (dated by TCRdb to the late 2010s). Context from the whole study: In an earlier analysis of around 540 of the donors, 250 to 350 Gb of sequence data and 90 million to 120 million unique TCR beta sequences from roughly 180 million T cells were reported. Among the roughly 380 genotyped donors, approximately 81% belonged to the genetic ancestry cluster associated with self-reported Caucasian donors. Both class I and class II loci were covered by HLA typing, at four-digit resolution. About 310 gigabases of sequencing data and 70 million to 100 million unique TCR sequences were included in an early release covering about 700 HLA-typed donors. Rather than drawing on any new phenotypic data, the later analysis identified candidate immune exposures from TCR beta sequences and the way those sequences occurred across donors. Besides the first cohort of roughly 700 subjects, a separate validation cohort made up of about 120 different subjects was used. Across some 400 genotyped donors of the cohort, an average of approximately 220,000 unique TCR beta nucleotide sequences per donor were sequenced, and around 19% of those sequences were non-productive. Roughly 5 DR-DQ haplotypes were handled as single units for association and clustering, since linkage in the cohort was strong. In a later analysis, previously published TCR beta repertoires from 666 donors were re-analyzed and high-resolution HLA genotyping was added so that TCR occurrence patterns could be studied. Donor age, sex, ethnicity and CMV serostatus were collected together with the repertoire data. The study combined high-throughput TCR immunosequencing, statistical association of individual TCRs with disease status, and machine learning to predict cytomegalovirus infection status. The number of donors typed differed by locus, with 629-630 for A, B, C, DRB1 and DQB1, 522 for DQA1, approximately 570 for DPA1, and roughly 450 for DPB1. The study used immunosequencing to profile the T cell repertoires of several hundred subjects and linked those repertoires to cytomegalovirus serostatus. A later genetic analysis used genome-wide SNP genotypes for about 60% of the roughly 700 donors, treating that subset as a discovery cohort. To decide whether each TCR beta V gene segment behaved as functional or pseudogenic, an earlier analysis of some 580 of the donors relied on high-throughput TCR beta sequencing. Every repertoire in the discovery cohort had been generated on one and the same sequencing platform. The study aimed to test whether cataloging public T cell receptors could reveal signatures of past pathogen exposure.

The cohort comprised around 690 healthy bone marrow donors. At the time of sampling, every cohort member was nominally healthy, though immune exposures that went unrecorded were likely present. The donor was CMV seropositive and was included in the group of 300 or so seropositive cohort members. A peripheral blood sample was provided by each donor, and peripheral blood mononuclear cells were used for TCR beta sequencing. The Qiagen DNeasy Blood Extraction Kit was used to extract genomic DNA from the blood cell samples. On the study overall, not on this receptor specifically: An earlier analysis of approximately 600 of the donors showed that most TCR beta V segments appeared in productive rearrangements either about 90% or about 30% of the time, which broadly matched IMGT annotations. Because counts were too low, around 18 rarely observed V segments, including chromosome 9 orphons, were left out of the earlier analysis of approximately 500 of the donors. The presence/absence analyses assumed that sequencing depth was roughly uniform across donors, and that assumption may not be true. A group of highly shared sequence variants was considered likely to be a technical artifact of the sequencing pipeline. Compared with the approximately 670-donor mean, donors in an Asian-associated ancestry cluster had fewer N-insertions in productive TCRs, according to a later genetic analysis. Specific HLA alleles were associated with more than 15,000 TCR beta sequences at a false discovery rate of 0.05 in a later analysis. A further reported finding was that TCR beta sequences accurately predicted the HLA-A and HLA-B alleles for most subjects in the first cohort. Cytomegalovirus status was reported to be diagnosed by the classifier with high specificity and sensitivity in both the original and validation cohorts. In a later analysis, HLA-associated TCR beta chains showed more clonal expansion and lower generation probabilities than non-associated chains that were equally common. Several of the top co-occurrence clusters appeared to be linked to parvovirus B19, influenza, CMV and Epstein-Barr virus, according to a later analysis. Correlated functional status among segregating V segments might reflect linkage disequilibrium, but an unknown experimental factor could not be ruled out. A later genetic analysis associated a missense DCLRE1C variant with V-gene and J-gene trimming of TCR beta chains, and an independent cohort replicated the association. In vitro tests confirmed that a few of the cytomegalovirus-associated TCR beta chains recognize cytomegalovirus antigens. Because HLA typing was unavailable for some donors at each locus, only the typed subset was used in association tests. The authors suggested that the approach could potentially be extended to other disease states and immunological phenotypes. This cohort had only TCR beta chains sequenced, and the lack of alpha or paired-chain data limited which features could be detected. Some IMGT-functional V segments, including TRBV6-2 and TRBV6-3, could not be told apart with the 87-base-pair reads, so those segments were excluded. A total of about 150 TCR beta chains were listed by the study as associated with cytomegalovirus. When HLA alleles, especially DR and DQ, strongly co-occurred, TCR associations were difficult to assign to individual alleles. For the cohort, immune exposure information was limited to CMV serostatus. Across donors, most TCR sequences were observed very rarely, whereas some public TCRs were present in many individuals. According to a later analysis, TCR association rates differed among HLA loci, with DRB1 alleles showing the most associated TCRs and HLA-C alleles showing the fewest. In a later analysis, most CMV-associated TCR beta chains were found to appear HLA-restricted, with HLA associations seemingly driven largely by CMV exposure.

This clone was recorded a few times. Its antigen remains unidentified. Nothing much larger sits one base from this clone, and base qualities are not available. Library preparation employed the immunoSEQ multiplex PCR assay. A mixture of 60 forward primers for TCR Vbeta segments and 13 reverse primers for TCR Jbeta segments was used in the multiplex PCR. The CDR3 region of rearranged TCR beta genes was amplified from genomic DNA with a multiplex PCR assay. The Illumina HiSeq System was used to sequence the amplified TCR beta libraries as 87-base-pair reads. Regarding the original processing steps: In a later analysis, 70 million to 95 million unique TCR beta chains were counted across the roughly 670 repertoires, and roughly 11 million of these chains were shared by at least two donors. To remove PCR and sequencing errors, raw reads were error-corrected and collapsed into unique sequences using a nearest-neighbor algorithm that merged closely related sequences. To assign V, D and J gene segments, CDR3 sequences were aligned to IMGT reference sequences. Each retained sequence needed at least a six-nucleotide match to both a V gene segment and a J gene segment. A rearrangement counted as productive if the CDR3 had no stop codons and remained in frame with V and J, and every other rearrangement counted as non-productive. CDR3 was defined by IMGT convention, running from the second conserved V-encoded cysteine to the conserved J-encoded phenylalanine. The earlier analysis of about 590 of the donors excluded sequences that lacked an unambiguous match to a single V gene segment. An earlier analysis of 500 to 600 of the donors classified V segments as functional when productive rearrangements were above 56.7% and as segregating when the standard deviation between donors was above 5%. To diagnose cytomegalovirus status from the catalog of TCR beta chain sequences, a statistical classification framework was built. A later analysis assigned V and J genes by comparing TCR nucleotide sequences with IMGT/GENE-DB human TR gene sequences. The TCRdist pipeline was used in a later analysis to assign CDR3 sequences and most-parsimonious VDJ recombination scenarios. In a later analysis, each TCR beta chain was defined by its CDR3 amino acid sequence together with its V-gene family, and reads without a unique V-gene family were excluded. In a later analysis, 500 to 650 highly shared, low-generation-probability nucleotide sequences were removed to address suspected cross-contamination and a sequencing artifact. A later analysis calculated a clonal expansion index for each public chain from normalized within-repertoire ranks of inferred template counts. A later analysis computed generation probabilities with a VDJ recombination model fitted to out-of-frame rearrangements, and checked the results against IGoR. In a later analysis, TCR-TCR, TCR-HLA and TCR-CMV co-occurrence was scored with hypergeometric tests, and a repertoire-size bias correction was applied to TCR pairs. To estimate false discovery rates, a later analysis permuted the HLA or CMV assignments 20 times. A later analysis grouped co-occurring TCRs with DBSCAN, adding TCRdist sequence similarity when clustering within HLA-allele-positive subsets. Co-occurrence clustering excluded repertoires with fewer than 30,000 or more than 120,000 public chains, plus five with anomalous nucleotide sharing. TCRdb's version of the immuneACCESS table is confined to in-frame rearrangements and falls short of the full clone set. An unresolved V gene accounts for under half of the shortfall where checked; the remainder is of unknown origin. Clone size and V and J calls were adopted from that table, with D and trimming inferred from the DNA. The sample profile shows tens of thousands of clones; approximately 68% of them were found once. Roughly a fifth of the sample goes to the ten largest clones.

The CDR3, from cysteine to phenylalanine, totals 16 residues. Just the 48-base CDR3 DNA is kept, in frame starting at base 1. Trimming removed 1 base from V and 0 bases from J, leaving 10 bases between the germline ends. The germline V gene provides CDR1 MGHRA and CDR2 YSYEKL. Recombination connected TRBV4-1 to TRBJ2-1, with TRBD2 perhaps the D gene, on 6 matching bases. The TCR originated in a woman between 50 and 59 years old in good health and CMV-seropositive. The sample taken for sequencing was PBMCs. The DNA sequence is TGCGCCAGCAGCCAAGCGGGGGTCTACTCCTACAATGAGCAGTTCTTC. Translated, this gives CASSQAGVYSYNEQFF.